A single sample is the source of the 23 T cell receptor beta chains below, sequenced in a study of T cell responses to AZD1222 COVID-19 vaccine. Produced via immunoSEQ multiplex PCR; TCRdb's table is partial and in-frame only. The sample includes about 100,000 clones, about 89% of them seen just once. Here the sequenced sample was peripheral blood, taken 28 days after the second AZD1222 dose. These TCRs come from an adult who received the AZD1222 COVID-19 vaccine.

There are a few counts of this clone. The chain recombines TRBV29-1 with TRBJ2-1, with no clear D. Germline CDR1 is SQVTM and CDR2 is ANQGSEA. Trimming pared 4 bases from V and 3 bases from J, leaving 13 bases between. The CDR3 length is 14 residues. The CDR3 loop is CSVVKASHYNEQFF. The CDR3 DNA reads TGCAGCGTTGTTAAGGCCAGTCACTACAATGAGCAGTTCTTC.

The rearrangement links TRBV15 to TRBJ2-7; possibly TRBD1 or TRBD2 for D (5 bases each). Germline V CDR1 and CDR2: LNHNV, YYDKDF (reference sequence). V lost 0 bases and J 6 bases, leaving 9 bases between the germline ends. The CDR3 is 13 amino acids. CDR3 protein: CATSRDGGREQYF. The CDR3 region has the DNA TGTGCCACCAGCAGAGATGGGGGTCGCGAGCAGTACTTC. The variable domain in full, with the rest retrieved from reference TRBV15 and TRBJ2-7, is DAMVIQNPRYQVTQFGKPVTLSCSQTLNHNVMYWYQQKSSQAPKLLFHYYDKDFNNEADTPDNFQSRRPNTSFCFLDIRSPGLGDTAMYLCATSRDGGREQYFGPGTRLTVT.

The V call is TRBV2, the J call TRBJ1-5, with TRBD1 matching over 9 bases. This CDR3 is built from 15 residues. Germline CDR1 and CDR2: SNHLY and FYNNEI. V gave up 7 bases and J gave up 6 bases; unmatched junction bases: 10. The CDR3 protein is CASTPGQGKSQPQHF. The DNA of the CDR3 is TGTGCCAGCACCCCGGGACAGGGAAAAAGTCAGCCCCAGCATTTT. Filled out from reference TRBV2 and TRBJ1-5, the complete variable domain reads EPEVTQTPSHQVTQMGQEVILRCVPISNHLYFYWYRQILGQKVEFLVSFYNNEISEKSEIFDDQFSVERPDGSNFTLKIRSTKLEDSAMYFCASTPGQGKSQPQHFGDGTRLSIL.

The chain employs TRBV18 and TRBJ2-7; 8 bases agree with TRBD1. This CDR3 has 15 amino acids. J gave up 6 bases and V 6 bases, and 13 bases lay outside the gene matches. Per the germline V gene, CDR1 is KGHSH and CDR2 is LQKENI. The DNA of the CDR3 is TGTGCCAGCTCCCCCCGTCGGACAGGGCAGGGCGAGCAGTACTTC. This gives the protein CASSPRRTGQGEQYF.

The chain recombines TRBV4-2 with TRBJ2-3; 7 bases are shared with TRBD2. V lost 0 bases to trimming and J lost 1 base; unmatched junction nucleotides: 7. There are 17 residues in the CDR3. Germline loops: CDR1 LGHNA, CDR2 YNFKEQ. The CDR3 sequence is CASSQEVRAGGTDTQYF. CDR3 coding DNA: TGTGCCAGCAGCCAAGAGGTTAGGGCGGGGGGCACAGATACGCAGTATTTT.

This chain joins TRBV18 and TRBJ1-4; D remains ambiguous. CDR3 length equals 13 residues. V dropped 5 bases and J dropped 8 bases, with 12 bases sitting between them. Germline CDR1 and CDR2: KGHSH and LQKENI. DNA for the CDR3: TGTGCCAGCTCATCACGGACGGAGGAAAAACTGTTTTTT. The encoded protein is CASSSRTEEKLFF.

CDR3 coding DNA: TGTGCCAGTGCCACGGGACTAGCGGGGCGATACGAGCAGTACTTC. Translation gives CASATGLAGRYEQYF. The J gene is TRBJ2-7, the V gene TRBV19; 13 nucleotides line up with TRBD2. The CDR3 extends over 15 amino acids. The junction had 8 bases not matched to a gene; V was cut back by 8 bases and J by 4 bases. Germline CDR1 LNHDA, CDR2 SQIVND (reference sequence).

The rearrangement joins TRBV5-4 to TRBJ1-6; 10 nucleotides agree with TRBD1. Losses at the gene ends were 4 bases for V and 7 bases for J; bases not matched to a gene: 11. There are 17 residues in the CDR3. Germline CDR1 reads SGHNT; CDR2 reads YYREEE (reference sequence). The CDR3 coding sequence is TGTGCCAGCAGCACGTTCCGAGACAGGGGGCAAAATTCACCCCTCCACTTT. Protein sequence: CASSTFRDRGQNSPLHF.

This sequence joins TRBV18 and TRBJ1-2; TRBD1 agrees at 8 bases. The CDR3 has 15 amino acids. CDR1 is KGHSH and CDR2 is LQKENI in the germline V gene. Germline trimming cut 5 bases from V and 4 bases from J; bases unmatched to any gene: 9. The CDR3 nucleotides read TGTGCCAGCTCATCCCGACAGGGGACTCCCTATGGCTACACCTTC. It encodes CASSSRQGTPYGYTF.

This chain connects TRBV5-1 to TRBJ1-4, with a possible D match to TRBD1 (5 bases). This CDR3 has 14 amino acids. Between the trimmed V and J ends, which lost 6 bases and 7 bases, there was a span of 16 bases. Germline-derived CDR1 and CDR2 are SGHRS and YFSETQ. The CDR3 is CASTRGEEAEKLFF. In DNA form, the CDR3 reads TGCGCCAGCACCCGGGGCGAGGAAGCTGAAAAACTGTTTTTT.

The chain carries TRBV12-3 or TRBV12-4 and TRBJ1-6; D is undetermined. The length of the CDR3 is 13 residues. Trimming stripped 6 bases from V and 10 bases from J, with 13 bases between. Written as DNA, the CDR3 is TGTGCCAGCAGCTTGAACTGGGAGTCACCCCTCCACTTT. This codes for CASSLNWESPLHF.

CDR3 region: CAWSAGTGRSEKLFF. The CDR3 DNA reads TGTGCCTGGAGTGCTGGGACCGGTCGGAGCGAAAAACTGTTTTTT. This rearrangement joins TRBV30 to TRBJ1-4, with D tentatively TRBD1 (5 bases). The germline V gene encodes CDR1 GTSNPN and CDR2 SVGIG (reference sequence). V gave up 1 base and J gave up 8 bases, with 17 bases separating them. The CDR3 extends over 15 amino acids.

The chain carries TRBV9 and TRBJ2-1; TRBD1 matches at 8 bases. V was pared by 5 bases and J by 1 base, with 5 bases of the junction left unmatched. The germline V gene has CDR1 SGDLS and CDR2 YYNGEE. The CDR3 contains 15 residues. The CDR3 protein is CASSETGASYNEQFF. In DNA, the CDR3 is TGTGCCAGCAGTGAGACAGGGGCATCCTACAATGAGCAGTTCTTC.

The genes are TRBV30 and TRBJ1-1; no clear D. Deletions cut 2 bases from V and 5 bases from J, with 15 bases between. Looked up from germline, CDR1 is GTSNPN and CDR2 is SVGIG (reference sequence). The CDR3 loop spans 14 amino acids. For the CDR3, the DNA is TGTGCCTGGAGTATATCCCGCGGAAGGACTGAAGCTTTCTTT. This gives the protein CAWSISRGRTEAFF.

The chain employs TRBV2 and TRBJ2-4; TRBD2 matches at 13 bases. Trimming at V came to 2 bases and at J to 12 bases, leaving 4 bases not matched to a gene. Germline loops: CDR1 SNHLY, CDR2 FYNNEI. The CDR3 sequence is 14 residues long. This CDR3 is CASSETSGRAYQYF. DNA of the CDR3: TGTGCCAGCAGTGAAACTAGCGGGAGGGCCTATCAGTACTTC.

The V and J genes are TRBV15 and TRBJ1-1; no clear D. The CDR3 extends over 15 amino acids. The V end lost 6 bases, the J end lost 0 bases, and 14 bases lay between the germline ends. The V gene's germline CDR1 is LNHNV and CDR2 YYDKDF (reference sequence). The CDR3 protein is CATSHSQVMNTEAFF. The CDR3 DNA reads as TGTGCCACCAGTCACTCCCAGGTCATGAACACTGAAGCTTTCTTT.

The V call is TRBV5-1, the J call TRBJ2-5; 7 positions match TRBD1. CDR1 and CDR2 (germline): SGHRS, YFSETQ. The J segment lost 2 bases and the V segment lost 4 bases, leaving 8 bases of the junction unmatched. The CDR3 is 15 residues long. The CDR3 DNA follows: TGCGCCAGCAGCCTCCGTGGGACAGCACAAGAGACCCAGTACTTC. It codes for CASSLRGTAQETQYF.

The chain joins TRBV24-1 to TRBJ2-2; 7 bases map to TRBD1. CDR1 is KGHDR, CDR2 SFDVKD, per germline. Trimming at V came to 4 bases and at J to 1 base, leaving 5 bases not matched to a gene. This CDR3 comprises 16 residues. In nucleotides, the CDR3 is TGTGCCACCAGTGACCGGACAGGAGAGAACACCGGGGAGCTGTTTTTT. Protein: CATSDRTGENTGELFF.

V and J are TRBV6-2 or TRBV6-3 and TRBJ1-2; 7 nucleotides match TRBD1. The CDR3 spans 12 residues. From germline, CDR1 is MNHEY and CDR2 SVGEGT. J lost 8 bases, V lost 4 bases, and 4 bases had no gene match. DNA for the CDR3: TGTGCCAGCAGTTCCGGACAGGCCGGCTACACCTTC. Amino acids: CASSSGQAGYTF.

DNA for the CDR3: TGTGCCAGTAGTCCCGGACAGGGGGCTTGGGGAAACACCATATATTTT. Translated: CASSPGQGAWGNTIYF. The rearrangement uses TRBV19 and TRBJ1-3, with 11 bases that match TRBD1. The CDR3 is made up of 16 amino acids. The germline CDR1 and CDR2 sequences are LNHDA and SQIVND (reference sequence). V lost 5 bases to trimming and J lost 4 bases; unmatched junction nucleotides: 7. Variable domain in full (rest from reference TRBV19 and TRBJ1-3): DGGITQSPKYLFRKEGQNVTLSCEQNLNHDAMYWYRQDPGQGLRLIYYSQIVNDFQKGDIAEGYSVSREKKESFPLTVTSAQKNPTAFYLCASSPGQGAWGNTIYFGEGSWLTVV.

The rearrangement links TRBV12-3 or TRBV12-4 to TRBJ1-3, with a possible D match to TRBD1 (6 bases). The ends were cut back, 3 bases at V and 5 bases at J, with 8 bases in the middle. The CDR3 has 13 amino acids. CDR3 DNA sequence: TGTGCCAGCAGTTTCAGGGGAAGAAACACCATATATTTT. Protein product: CASSFRGRNTIYF.

This clone was found a few times. At one end the junction does not follow the germline gene, possibly because of a read error. V is TRBV7-7 and J is TRBJ2-5; 7 nucleotides agree with TRBD2. Looked up from germline, CDR1 is SSHAT and CDR2 is FNYEAQ (reference sequence). CDR3 length: 13 amino acids. In nucleotides, the CDR3 is TGTGCTAGCAGTAGGCGGGAGAGGGAGACCCAGTACTTC. Translating it yields CASSRRERETQYF.

V and J are TRBV18 and TRBJ2-2; maybe TRBD2 (5 bases). Germline V gene sequence: CDR1 KGHSH, CDR2 LQKENI. The CDR3 has 15 residues. The germline V and J ends were trimmed by 2 bases and 3 bases, with 10 bases remaining between them. The CDR3 reads CASSPSGIYTGELFF. The CDR3 DNA reads TGTGCCAGCTCACCATCCGGGATCTACACCGGGGAGCTGTTTTTT.